The 14 T cell receptor beta chains below were found in one sample sequenced in a study of T cells after yellow fever vaccination (dated by TCRdb to the late 2010s). The label giving this sample's treatment or condition can be read as: live attenuated yellow fever vaccine strain. Receptors were amplified or captured by 5' RACE. The reads were generated on an Illumina NovaSeq 6000. TCRdb reanalyzed the raw reads on its own, using fastp at Q25 for trimming and MiXCR for clone calling, and kept in-frame beta chains. A single entry per CDR3 protein holds the most common genes and DNA from its merged rows. For this sample there are hundreds of thousands of distinct CDR3 sequences; under 15% appear just once. The ten largest clones add up to roughly 3% of the sample. Sample: CD4+ T cells sorted from PBMCs, taken 15 days after the yellow fever booster vaccination. These receptors were taken from a man aged 18 to 29 who received the YFV17D yellow fever vaccine.

This chain connects TRBV19 to TRBJ2-5; no reliable D call. The V end was cut by 5 bases, the J end by 9 bases, with 16 bases between. Germline CDR1 reads LNHDA; CDR2 reads SQIVND (reference sequence). This CDR3 spans 13 amino acids. DNA for the CDR3: TGTGCCAGTAGTGCCGATACAACCGCGGCCCAGTACTTC. This codes for CASSADTTAAQYF.

There are many counts of this clonotype. This chain links TRBV15 with TRBJ2-7; D perhaps matches TRBD1 (7 bases). The germline V gene has CDR1 LNHNV and CDR2 YYDKDF (reference sequence). V lost 5 bases and J lost 5, with 19 bases in between. The CDR3 sequence is 15 residues long. The DNA for the CDR3 is TGTGCCACCAGCCGTTCGACAGGGAGGTTCCACGAGCAGTACTTC. Residues: CATSRSTGRFHEQYF. Full variable domain (outside the CDR3, taken from reference TRBV15 and TRBJ2-7): DAMVIQNPRYQVTQFGKPVTLSCSQTLNHNVMYWYQQKSSQAPKLLFHYYDKDFNNEADTPDNFQSRRPNTSFCFLDIRSPGLGDTAMYLCATSRSTGRFHEQYFGPGTRLTVT.

This clonotype appeared a few times. J is TRBJ1-5 and V is TRBV4-3; D is unresolved. The germline V gene has CDR1 LGHNA and CDR2 YSLEER. Trimming pared 1 base from V and 1 base from J, leaving 5 bases between. The CDR3 length is 14 residues. CDR3 bases: TGCGCCAGCAGCCAAGCATGGAGCAATCAGCCCCAGCATTTT. Translation gives CASSQAWSNQPQHF.

V and J are TRBV4-2 and TRBJ1-2; D gene unclear. CDR1 and CDR2 from the germline V gene are LGHNA and YNFKEQ. V dropped 0 bases and J dropped 6 bases, with 11 bases sitting between them. There are 14 residues in the CDR3. CDR3 coding DNA: TGTGCCAGCAGCCAAGAACTGAGGGAGGATGGCTACACCTTC. Its protein is CASSQELREDGYTF.

The rearrangement joins TRBV5-4 to TRBJ2-3; D is perhaps TRBD1 (5 bases). CDR1 is SGHNT and CDR2 is YYREEE in the germline V gene (reference sequence). With 0 bases removed from V and 0 bases from J, the gap between germline ends came to 8 bases. This CDR3 is built from 15 residues. The CDR3 sequence is CASSLGGYSTDTQYF. CDR3 nucleotide sequence: TGTGCCAGCAGCTTGGGGGGCTATAGCACAGATACGCAGTATTTT.

This clonotype showed up just a few times. V usage is TRBV24-1 and J usage is TRBJ2-1, with 10 bases fitting TRBD1. This CDR3 contains 16 residues. Unmatched junction bases numbered 10, after V lost 5 bases and J lost 7 bases. Germline assignment: CDR1 KGHDR and CDR2 SFDVKD. CDR3 loop: CATSGASGTGVNEQFF. CDR3 nucleotides: TGTGCCACCAGTGGTGCCTCCGGGACAGGGGTAAATGAGCAGTTCTTC.

This clonotype was observed many times. V gene TRBV4-2 combines with J gene TRBJ2-3; D might be TRBD1 or TRBD2, each matching 6 bases. Per germline, CDR1 LGHNA and CDR2 YNFKEQ. This CDR3 has 15 residues. Trimming removed 0 bases from V and 3 bases from J, with 10 bases in between. The CDR3 is CASSQDWGATDTQYF. The CDR3 region has the DNA TGTGCCAGCAGCCAAGATTGGGGGGCGACAGATACGCAGTATTTT.

This chain joins TRBV7-2 and TRBJ1-5; D might be TRBD1 (5 bases). Germline loops: CDR1 SGHTA, CDR2 FQGNSA. Trimming removed 1 base at V and 2 bases at J, with 15 bases between. This CDR3 spans 17 amino acids. In nucleotides, the CDR3 is TGTGCCAGCAGCTTAGGGTTCCGGGACTTCGGCAATCAGCCCCAGCATTTT. Translated, it gives CASSLGFRDFGNQPQHF.

This clonotype was recorded a few times. V is TRBV3-1 and J is TRBJ1-4; D call uncertain. CDR1 LGHDT and CDR2 YNNKEL come from the germline V gene (reference sequence). V was cut by 2 bases and J by 3 bases, with 7 bases left in between. The CDR3 is 14 amino acids. As DNA, the CDR3 is TGTGCCAGCAGCCAAAGAGGATCTAATGAAAAACTGTTTTTT. It encodes CASSQRGSNEKLFF.

A few counts support this clonotype. The rearrangement joins TRBV4-1 to TRBJ2-3, with 7 bases lining up with TRBD1. The CDR3 runs to 14 residues. In germline, CDR1 is MGHRA, CDR2 YSYEKL. V shed 6 bases and J 3 bases; nucleotides not matched to a gene: 6. CDR3 sequence: CASRDTGVTDTQYF. DNA for the CDR3: TGCGCCAGCAGGGACACAGGGGTGACAGATACGCAGTATTTT.

This clonotype was seen ten or more times. J is TRBJ2-4 and V is TRBV7-6; D uncertain. V was clipped by 2 bases and J by 2 bases, with 19 bases between them. Germline values: CDR1 SGHVS, CDR2 FNYEAQ. The CDR3 extends over 18 amino acids. The CDR3 DNA is TGTGCCAGCAGCTTATCGCCCCTCAGCAACCCTACCAAAAACATTCAGTACTTC. It codes for CASSLSPLSNPTKNIQYF. The full variable domain, completed using reference TRBV7-6 and TRBJ2-4, is GAGVSQSPRYKVTKRGQDVALRCDPISGHVSLYWYRQALGQGPEFLTYFNYEAQQDKSGLPNDRFSAERPEGSISTLTIQRTEQRDSAMYRCASSLSPLSNPTKNIQYFGAGTRLSVL.

This clonotype occurred a few times. J is TRBJ2-5 and V is TRBV24-1; the D gene is possibly TRBD1 (6 bases). Trimming removed 2 bases at V and 5 bases at J, with 20 bases between. Germline V gene lookup returns CDR1 KGHDR and CDR2 SFDVKD. The CDR3 is 17 amino acids. The CDR3 sequence is CATSDWGRAGVGETQYF. The CDR3, as DNA: TGTGCCACCAGTGATTGGGGTAGGGCAGGGGTGGGCGAGACCCAGTACTTC.

This clonotype was observed a handful of times. This sequence joins TRBV7-2 and TRBJ2-3; 9 bases are a match to TRBD2. The V and J ends lost 5 bases and 1 base, in that order; junction bases with no gene match: 10. This CDR3 has 17 residues. Germline loops: CDR1 SGHTA, CDR2 FQGNSA. The DNA for the CDR3 is TGTGCCAGCAGCCGTAGCGGGGGACCCAGGGGCACAGATACGCAGTATTTT. It yields the protein CASSRSGGPRGTDTQYF.

The CDR3 DNA is TGCAGTGCCGCGAATTCGGTAGGGGTGTTGACGAGTTCACCCCTCCACTTT. This encodes CSAANSVGVLTSSPLHF. V and J are TRBV20-1 and TRBJ1-6; a possible D gene is TRBD1 (5 bases). There are 17 residues in the CDR3. The V end lost 6 bases, the J end lost 9 bases, and 27 bases lay between the germline ends. Germline CDR1 reads DFQATT; CDR2 reads SNEGSKA (reference sequence).